The sequence of this T cell receptor (beta chain) was determined in a study of OX40 agonist ivuxolimab in advanced cancers. Study-level background: The dose-escalation group included hepatocellular carcinoma, melanoma, renal cell carcinoma and head and neck cancer.

Measured with immunoSEQ multiplex PCR; TCRdb has only the in-frame clones, and not every one. The data contain some 60,000 clones, around 81% of them singletons. Germline CDR1 and CDR2: LNHNV and YYDKDF (reference sequence). CDR3 length: 16 amino acids. V was pared by 0 bases and J by 2 bases, with 13 bases between. Here the sequenced sample was CD4+ or CD8+ T cells sorted from blood, taken in a trial of the OX40 agonist ivuxolimab. The chain uses TRBV15 and TRBJ1-2, with D perhaps TRBD1 (5 bases). The sequence derives from an adult with an advanced solid tumor such as melanoma, head and neck, liver or kidney cancer. The CDR3, as DNA: TGTGCCACCAGCAGAGATCGTCATCACAGGAACTATGGCTACACCTTC. Translated: CATSRDRHHRNYGYTF.